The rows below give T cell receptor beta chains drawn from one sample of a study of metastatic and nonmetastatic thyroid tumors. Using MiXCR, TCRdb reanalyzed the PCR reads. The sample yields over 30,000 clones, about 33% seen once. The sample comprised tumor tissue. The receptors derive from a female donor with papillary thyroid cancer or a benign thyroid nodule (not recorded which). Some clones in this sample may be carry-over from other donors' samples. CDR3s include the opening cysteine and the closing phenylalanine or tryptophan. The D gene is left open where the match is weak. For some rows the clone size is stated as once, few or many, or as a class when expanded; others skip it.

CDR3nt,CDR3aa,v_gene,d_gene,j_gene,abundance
TGTGCCAGCAGTGGACCTCCGTGGAATGCGCAGCCCCAGCATTTT,CASSGPPWNAQPQHF,TRBV6-1,.,TRBJ1-5,few
TGTGCCAGCAGTTACTCTTCGCAGGGACGCCCTGGGGCCAACGTCCTGACTTTC,CASSYSSQGRPGANVLTF,TRBV6-6,.,TRBJ2-6,.
TGTGCCAGCAGTCCCGGGACTAGCGGAGTCTACGAGCAGTACTTC,CASSPGTSGVYEQYF,TRBV12-3/TRBV12-4,TRBD2,TRBJ2-7,few
TGCGCCAGCAGCTTGGGGACAGGGAATGAGCAGTTCTTC,CASSLGTGNEQFF,TRBV5-1,TRBD1,TRBJ2-1,.
TGTGCCAGCTCAGTCCGGGACAGCAGGAACACTGAAGCTTTCTTT,CASSVRDSRNTEAFF,TRBV18,TRBD1,TRBJ1-1,.
TGTGCCAGCAGCTTAGCGAGCATCGATGAGCAGTTCTTC,CASSLASIDEQFF,TRBV7-9,.,TRBJ2-1,.
TGCAGTGCCCCTAGCGGGAGGTCCGGGGAGCTGTTTTTT,CSAPSGRSGELFF,TRBV20-1,TRBD2,TRBJ2-2,large
TGTGCCAGCAGCTCCTGGGGCCCCTACGAGACCCAGTACTTC,CASSSWGPYETQYF,TRBV7-9,.,TRBJ2-5,.
TGTGCCAGCAGTTTAAGGGACACGTCCTACGAGCAGTACTTC,CASSLRDTSYEQYF,TRBV27,.,TRBJ2-7,few
TGTGCCAGCAGTGGAGACGGGCGGCAGGGCTTTGGTTACACCTTC,CASSGDGRQGFGYTF,TRBV6-1,.,TRBJ1-2,few
TGTGCCTGGAGTGTACACAGGCGGCGGCAGTACTTC,CAWSVHRRRQYF,TRBV30,.,TRBJ2-7,.
TGTGCCAGCAGCGGCGGACAGGGGCTCTATGGCTACACCTTC,CASSGGQGLYGYTF,TRBV7-2,TRBD1,TRBJ1-2,.
TGCGCCAGCAGCAAAGACAGGGGGCAGAACACCGGGGAGCTGTTTTTT,CASSKDRGQNTGELFF,TRBV5-1,TRBD1,TRBJ2-2,few
TGCGCCAGCAGCGCCGGGACAGGGGACACAGATACGCAGTATTTT,CASSAGTGDTDTQYF,TRBV10-1,TRBD1,TRBJ2-3,once
TGTGCCAGCAGTGGGGTTGGGGATAACTCTGGGGCCAACGTCCTGACTTTC,CASSGVGDNSGANVLTF,TRBV6-1,.,TRBJ2-6,.
TGCAGTGCTTTACTAGCGGGAGGGCTCAATGAGCAGTTCTTC,CSALLAGGLNEQFF,TRBV20-1,TRBD2,TRBJ2-1,few
TGTGCCAGCAGCTTAGACTTCGGGAGGGATGAGACCCAGTACTTC,CASSLDFGRDETQYF,TRBV11-2,TRBD2,TRBJ2-5,.
TGTGCCAGCAGCGTAGACTTTGATGGTTACAATGAGCAGTTCTTC,CASSVDFDGYNEQFF,TRBV9,.,TRBJ2-1,.
TGTGCCAGCAGTTTTGACAGTTACAATGAGCAGTTCTTC,CASSFDSYNEQFF,TRBV27,.,TRBJ2-1,.
TGCGCCAGCAGCTGGGCAGGGGGAACCGGGGAGCTGTTTTTT,CASSWAGGTGELFF,TRBV5-1,TRBD1,TRBJ2-2,.
TGTGCCAGCAGTGCTATTTATAGCAATCAGCCCCAGCATTTT,CASSAIYSNQPQHF,TRBV2,.,TRBJ1-5,few
TGTGCCAGCAGCTTAGAGGGGGAACAGGGGGCGAGGTACGAGCAGTACTTC,CASSLEGEQGARYEQYF,TRBV11-2,TRBD1,TRBJ2-7,.
TGTGCCAGCAGTCCCATGGGTGGAAACACCATATATTTT,CASSPMGGNTIYF,TRBV6-1,.,TRBJ1-3,few
TGTGCCAGCAGCTCGGGGACTAGCGGGGGATACAATGAGCAGTTCTTC,CASSSGTSGGYNEQFF,TRBV11-2,TRBD2,TRBJ2-1,once
TGTGCCAGCAGCGGAAAGTACGAGCAGTACTTC,CASSGKYEQYF,TRBV2,.,TRBJ2-7,.
TGTGCCAGCAGTGAGGTTGTGGTAGCGGGAGGCGGTACAGATACGCAGTATTTT,CASSEVVVAGGGTDTQYF,TRBV2,TRBD2,TRBJ2-3,.
TGTGCCAGCAACTTAGGCGCGGGTGACACAGATACGCAGTATTTT,CASNLGAGDTDTQYF,TRBV7-6,.,TRBJ2-3,.
TGTGCCAGCACTCGGGACAGGGGCCTTACTAACACCGGGGAGCTGTTTTTT,CASTRDRGLTNTGELFF,TRBV6-1,TRBD1,TRBJ2-2,few
TGTGCCAGCATCCTCCGGGGAGGGGCGAATGGCTACACCTTC,CASILRGGANGYTF,TRBV6-1,.,TRBJ1-2,few
TGTGCCAGCAGAGGCCTAGGTTACAATGAGCAGTTCTTC,CASRGLGYNEQFF,TRBV2,.,TRBJ2-1,many
TGTGCCAGCAGGGGAGGGCAGATAGACAATGAGCAGTTCTTC,CASRGGQIDNEQFF,TRBV5-4,TRBD2,TRBJ2-1,.
TGTGCCAGCAGCCAAATGCGCGGGGGGCGTGGCGATGAGCAGTTCTTC,CASSQMRGGRGDEQFF,TRBV3-1,TRBD2,TRBJ2-1,.